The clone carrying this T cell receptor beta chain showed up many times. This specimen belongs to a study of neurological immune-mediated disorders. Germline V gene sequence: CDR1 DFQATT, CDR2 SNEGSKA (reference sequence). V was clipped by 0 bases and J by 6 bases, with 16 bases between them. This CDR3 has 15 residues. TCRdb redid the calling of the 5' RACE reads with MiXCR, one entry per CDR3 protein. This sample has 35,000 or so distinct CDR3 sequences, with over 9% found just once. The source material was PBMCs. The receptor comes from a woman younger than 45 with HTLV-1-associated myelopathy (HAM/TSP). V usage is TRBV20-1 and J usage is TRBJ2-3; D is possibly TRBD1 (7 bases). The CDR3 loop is CSARERGGGIDTQYF. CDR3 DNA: TGCAGTGCTAGAGAGAGAGGGGGCGGGATCGATACGCAGTATTTT.